The clone carrying this T cell receptor (beta chain) has more than one count but fewer than ten. Its specificity is not known. Germline CDR1 SGHRS, CDR2 YFSETQ. Trimming took off 3 bases at V and 1 base at J, with 13 bases between the two ends. The CDR3 is made up of 15 amino acids. This sample is drawn from a study of cytomegalovirus exposure and HLA in healthy donors. Study-wide points: Cytomegalovirus association was listed for approximately 160 TCR beta chains. Analysis performed later found 16,000 or so TCR beta sequences associated with HLA alleles at 0.05 false discovery rate. The authors later linked a missense DCLRE1C variant to TCR beta V- and J-gene trimming.

With 60 Vbeta and 13 Jbeta primers, the PCR was carried out. Sequencing was performed with immunoSEQ multiplex PCR; in TCRdb, only in-frame clones are kept and a portion is missing. The sample has some 130,000 clones; about 10% are singletons. V usage is TRBV5-1 and J usage is TRBJ1-1, with D hard to call. The source material was PBMCs. This receptor was identified in a woman aged 40 to 49 in good health and CMV-seropositive. The CDR3 here is CASSSTQPGNTEAFF. The CDR3 DNA is TGCGCCAGCAGCTCTACCCAACCAGGGAACACTGAAGCTTTCTTT.